This T cell receptor beta chain derives from a study of technical replicates of blood from a handful of donors. From germline, CDR1 is SGHAT and CDR2 FQNNGV. Trimming removed 4 bases from V and 2 bases from J, with 12 bases in between. The CDR3 runs to 15 residues. TCRdb's table, derived via immunoSEQ multiplex PCR, lists solely in-frame clones and lacks some. The table has roughly 82,000 clones, 75% to 95% seen once. Sequencing input: T cells isolated from PBMCs. The sequence was obtained from a human donor in good health. The chain is built from TRBV11-2 and TRBJ2-1, with D uncertain. Here the CDR3 reads CASSYTIQTYNEQFF. Written as DNA, the CDR3 is TGTGCCAGCAGCTACACTATACAAACCTACAATGAGCAGTTCTTC. Supplemented by reference TRBV11-2 and TRBJ2-1, the full variable domain reads EAGVAQSPRYKIIEKRQSVAFWCNPISGHATLYWYQQILGQGPKLLIQFQNNGVVDDSQLPKDRFSAERLKGVDSTLKIQPAKLEDSAVYLCASSYTIQTYNEQFFGPGTRLTVL.